What follows describes a single T cell receptor (beta chain). Its antigen is unidentified. CDR3 length equals 12 residues. Germline loops: CDR1 SGHTA, CDR2 FQGNSA. V was clipped by 2 bases and J by 6 bases, with 8 bases between them. Diagnosis rested on symptoms, serum thyroxine and TRAb, thyroid ultrasound, and orbital computed tomography. From RNA transcripts, TCR beta CDR3 regions were amplified. The TCR CDR3 was amplified in a first-round RT-PCR using the HTBI primer set. TCRdb reprocessed the multiplex PCR reads via MiXCR and lists one record per CDR3 protein. The sample consists of about 600,000 distinct CDR3 sequences, 15% to 20% of them appearing once. The sample originates from a study of T cells in Graves' hyperthyroidism and ophthalmopathy. Study-wide background: Peripheral blood was secured at the point of initial diagnosis, before any treatment.

Findings and caveats of the study: Stable hyperthyroidism and ophthalmopathy were separated using 13 V-J signatures.

The chain has TRBV7-2 and TRBJ2-7; D not resolved. Material: blood. This clonotype was sampled from a woman aged 40-49 years with Graves' ophthalmopathy. The CDR3 coding sequence is TGTGCCAGCAGCTTACACCTCGCCGAGCAGTACTTC. The encoded protein is CASSLHLAEQYF.